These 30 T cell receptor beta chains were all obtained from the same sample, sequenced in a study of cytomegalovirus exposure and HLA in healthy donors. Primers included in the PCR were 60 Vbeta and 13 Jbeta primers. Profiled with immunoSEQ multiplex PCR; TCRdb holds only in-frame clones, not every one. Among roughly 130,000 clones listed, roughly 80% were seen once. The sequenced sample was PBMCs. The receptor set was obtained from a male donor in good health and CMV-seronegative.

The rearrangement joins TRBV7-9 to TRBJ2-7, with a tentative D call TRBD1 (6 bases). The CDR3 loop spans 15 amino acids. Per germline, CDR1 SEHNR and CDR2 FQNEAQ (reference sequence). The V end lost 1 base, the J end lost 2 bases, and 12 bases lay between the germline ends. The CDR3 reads CASSLGRRTAYEQYF. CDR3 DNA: TGTGCCAGCAGCTTAGGGCGACGGACAGCCTACGAGCAGTACTTC. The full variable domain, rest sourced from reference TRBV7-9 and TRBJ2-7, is DTGVSQNPRHKITKRGQNVTFRCDPISEHNRLYWYRQTLGQGPEFLTYFQNEAQLEKSRLLSDRFSAERPKGSFSTLEIQRTEQGDSAMYLCASSLGRRTAYEQYFGPGTRLTVT.

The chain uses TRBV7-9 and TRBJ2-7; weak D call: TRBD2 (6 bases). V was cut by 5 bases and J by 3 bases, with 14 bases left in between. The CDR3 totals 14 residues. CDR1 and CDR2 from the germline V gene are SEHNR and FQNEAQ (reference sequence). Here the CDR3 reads CASSRDGGHYEQYF. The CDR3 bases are TGTGCCAGCAGCCGGGACGGGGGTCACTACGAGCAGTACTTC.

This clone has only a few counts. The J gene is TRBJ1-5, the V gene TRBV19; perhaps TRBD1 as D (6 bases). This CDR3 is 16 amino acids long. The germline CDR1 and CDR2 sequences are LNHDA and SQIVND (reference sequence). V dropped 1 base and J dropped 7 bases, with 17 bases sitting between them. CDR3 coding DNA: TGTGCCAGTAGTATAGGGCCAGGGGAGCAAAACCAGCCCCAGCATTTT. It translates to CASSIGPGEQNQPQHF.

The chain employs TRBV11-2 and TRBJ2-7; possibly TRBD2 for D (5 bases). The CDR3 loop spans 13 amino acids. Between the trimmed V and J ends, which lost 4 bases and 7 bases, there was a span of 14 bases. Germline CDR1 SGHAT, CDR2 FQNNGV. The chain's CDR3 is CASSSTLGGEQYF. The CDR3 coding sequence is TGTGCCAGCAGCTCCACACTTGGCGGGGAGCAGTACTTC. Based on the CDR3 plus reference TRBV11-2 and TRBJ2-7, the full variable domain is EAGVAQSPRYKIIEKRQSVAFWCNPISGHATLYWYQQILGQGPKLLIQFQNNGVVDDSQLPKDRFSAERLKGVDSTLKIQPAKLEDSAVYLCASSSTLGGEQYFGPGTRLTVT.

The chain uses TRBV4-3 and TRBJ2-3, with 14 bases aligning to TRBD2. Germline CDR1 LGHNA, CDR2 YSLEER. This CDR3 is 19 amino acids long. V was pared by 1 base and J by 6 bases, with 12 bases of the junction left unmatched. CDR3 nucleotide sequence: TGCGCCAGCAGCCAAGGACTAGCGGGGGGGCCGAGGTTATTTGATACGCAGTATTTT. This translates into CASSQGLAGGPRLFDTQYF.

The CDR3 here is CASSLGARADGYTF. As DNA, the CDR3 is TGTGCCAGCAGCCTCGGCGCCAGGGCAGATGGCTACACCTTC. This chain uses TRBV7-2 with TRBJ1-2, with a tentative D call TRBD1 (5 bases). CDR1 is SGHTA, CDR2 FQGNSA, per germline. V lost 5 bases and J lost 6, with 16 bases in between. The CDR3 length is 14 residues.

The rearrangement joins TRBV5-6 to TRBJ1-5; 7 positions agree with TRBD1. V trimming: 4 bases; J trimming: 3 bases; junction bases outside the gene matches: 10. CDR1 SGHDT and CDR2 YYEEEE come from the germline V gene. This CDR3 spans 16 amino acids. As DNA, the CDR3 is TGTGCCAGCAGCGCAAAACAGGGGAAAAACAATCAGCCCCAGCATTTT. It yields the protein CASSAKQGKNNQPQHF.

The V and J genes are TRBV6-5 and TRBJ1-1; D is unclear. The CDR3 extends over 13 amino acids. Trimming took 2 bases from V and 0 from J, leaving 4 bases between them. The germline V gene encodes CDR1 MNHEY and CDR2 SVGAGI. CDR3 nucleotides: TGTGCCAGCAGTTACGACATGAACACTGAAGCTTTCTTT. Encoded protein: CASSYDMNTEAFF.

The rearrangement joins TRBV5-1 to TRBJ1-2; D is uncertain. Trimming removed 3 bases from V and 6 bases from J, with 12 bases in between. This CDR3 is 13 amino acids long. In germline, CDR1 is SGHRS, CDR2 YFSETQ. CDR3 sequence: CASSYRTEDGYTF. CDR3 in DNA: TGCGCCAGCAGCTATCGGACGGAGGATGGCTACACCTTC.

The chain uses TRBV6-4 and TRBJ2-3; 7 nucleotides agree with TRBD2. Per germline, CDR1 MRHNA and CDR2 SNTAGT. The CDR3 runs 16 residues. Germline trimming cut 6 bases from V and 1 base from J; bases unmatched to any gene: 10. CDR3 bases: TGTGCCAGCAGCGACGGGGGAGGGACGGGCACAGATACGCAGTATTTT. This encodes CASSDGGGTGTDTQYF.

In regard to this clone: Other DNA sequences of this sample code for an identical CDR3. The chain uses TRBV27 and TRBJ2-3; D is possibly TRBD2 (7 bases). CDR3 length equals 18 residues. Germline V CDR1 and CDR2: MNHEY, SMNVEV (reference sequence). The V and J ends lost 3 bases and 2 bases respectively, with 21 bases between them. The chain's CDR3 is CASSLMVGASGYTDTQYF. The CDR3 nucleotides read TGTGCCAGCAGTTTGATGGTGGGGGCTAGCGGTTACACAGATACGCAGTATTTT.

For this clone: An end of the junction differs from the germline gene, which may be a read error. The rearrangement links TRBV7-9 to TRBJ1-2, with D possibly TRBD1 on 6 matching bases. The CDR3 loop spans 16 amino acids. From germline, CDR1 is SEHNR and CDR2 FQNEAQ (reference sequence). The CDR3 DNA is TGTTCCAGCAGCTCGGAAACAGGGATAACTAACTATGGCTACACCTTC. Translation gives CSSSSETGITNYGYTF.

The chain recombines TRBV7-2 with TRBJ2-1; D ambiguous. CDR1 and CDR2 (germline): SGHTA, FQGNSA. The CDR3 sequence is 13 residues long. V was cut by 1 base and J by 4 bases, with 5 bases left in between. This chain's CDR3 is CASSLVPYNEQFF. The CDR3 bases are TGTGCCAGCAGCTTAGTTCCGTACAATGAGCAGTTCTTC.

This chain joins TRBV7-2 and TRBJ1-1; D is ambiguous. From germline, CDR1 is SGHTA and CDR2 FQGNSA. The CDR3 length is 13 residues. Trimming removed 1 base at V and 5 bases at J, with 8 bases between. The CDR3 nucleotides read TGTGCCAGCAGCTTAGGTTGGAGTACTGAAGCTTTCTTT. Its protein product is CASSLGWSTEAFF.

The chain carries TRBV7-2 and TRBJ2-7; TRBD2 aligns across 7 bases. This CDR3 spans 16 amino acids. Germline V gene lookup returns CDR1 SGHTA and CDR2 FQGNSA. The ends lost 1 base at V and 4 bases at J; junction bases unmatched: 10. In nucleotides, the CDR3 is TGTGCCAGCAGCTTAGTGTGGACTAGTGGGGCTTACGAGCAGTACTTC. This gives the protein CASSLVWTSGAYEQYF.

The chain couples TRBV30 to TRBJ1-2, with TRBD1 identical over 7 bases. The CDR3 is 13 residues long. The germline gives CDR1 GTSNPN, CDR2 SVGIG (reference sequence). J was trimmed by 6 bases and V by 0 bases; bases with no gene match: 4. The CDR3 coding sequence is TGTGCCTGGAGTGTAACAGGGGAGGATGGCTACACCTTC. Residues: CAWSVTGEDGYTF. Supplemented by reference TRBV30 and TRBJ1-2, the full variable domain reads SQTIHQWPATLVQPVGSPLSLECTVEGTSNPNLYWYRQAAGRGLQLLFYSVGIGQISSEVPQNLSASRPQDRQFILSSKKLLLSDSGFYLCAWSVTGEDGYTFGSGTRLTVV.

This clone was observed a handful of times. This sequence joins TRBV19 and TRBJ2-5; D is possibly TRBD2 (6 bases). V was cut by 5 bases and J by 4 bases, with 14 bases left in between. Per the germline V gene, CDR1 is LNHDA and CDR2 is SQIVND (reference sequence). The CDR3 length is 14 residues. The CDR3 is CASSPGTEGETQYF. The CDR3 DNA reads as TGTGCCAGTAGTCCCGGGACGGAGGGAGAGACCCAGTACTTC. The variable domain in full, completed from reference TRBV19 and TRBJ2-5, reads DGGITQSPKYLFRKEGQNVTLSCEQNLNHDAMYWYRQDPGQGLRLIYYSQIVNDFQKGDIAEGYSVSREKKESFPLTVTSAQKNPTAFYLCASSPGTEGETQYFGPGTRLLVL.

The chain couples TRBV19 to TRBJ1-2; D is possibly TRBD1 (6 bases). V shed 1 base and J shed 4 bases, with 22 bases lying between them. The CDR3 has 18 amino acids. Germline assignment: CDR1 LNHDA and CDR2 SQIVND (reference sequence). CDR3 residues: CASSIGIRQGSPFYGYTF. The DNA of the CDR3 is TGTGCCAGTAGTATAGGGATAAGGCAGGGGAGTCCCTTCTATGGCTACACCTTC.

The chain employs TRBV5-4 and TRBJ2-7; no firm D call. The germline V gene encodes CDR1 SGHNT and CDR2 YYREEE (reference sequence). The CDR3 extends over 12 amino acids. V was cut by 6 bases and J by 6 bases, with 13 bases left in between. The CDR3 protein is CASKTLTGEQYF. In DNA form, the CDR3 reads TGTGCCAGCAAGACACTTACCGGCGAGCAGTACTTC.

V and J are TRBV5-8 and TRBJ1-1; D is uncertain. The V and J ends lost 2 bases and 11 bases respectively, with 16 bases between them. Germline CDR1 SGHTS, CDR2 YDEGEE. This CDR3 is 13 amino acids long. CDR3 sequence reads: CASSLNLHSQAFF. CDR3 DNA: TGTGCCAGCAGCTTAAATTTGCATTCCCAGGCTTTCTTT.

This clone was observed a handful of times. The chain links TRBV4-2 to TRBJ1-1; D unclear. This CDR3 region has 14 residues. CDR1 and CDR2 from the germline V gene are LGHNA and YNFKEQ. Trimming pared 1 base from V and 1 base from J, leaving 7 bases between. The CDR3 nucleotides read TGTGCCAGCAGCCAAGTTTCCAAGAACACTGAAGCTTTCTTT. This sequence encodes CASSQVSKNTEAFF.

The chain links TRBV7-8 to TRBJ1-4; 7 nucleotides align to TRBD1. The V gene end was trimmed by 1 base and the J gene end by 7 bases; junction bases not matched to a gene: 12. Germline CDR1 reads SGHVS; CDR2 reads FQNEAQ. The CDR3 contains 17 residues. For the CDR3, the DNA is TGTGCCAGCAGCTTAGGGTGGCAGGGGGTAGGGAGTGAAAAACTGTTTTTT. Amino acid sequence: CASSLGWQGVGSEKLFF. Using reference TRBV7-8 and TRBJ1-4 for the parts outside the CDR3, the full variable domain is GAGVSQSPRYKVAKRGQDVALRCDPISGHVSLFWYQQALGQGPEFLTYFQNEAQLDKSGLPSDRFFAERPEGSVSTLKIQRTQQEDSAVYLCASSLGWQGVGSEKLFFGSGTQLSVL.

The CDR3 sequence is CASSKDRANTGELFF. As DNA, the CDR3 is TGTGCCAGCAGTAAAGACAGGGCGAACACCGGGGAGCTGTTTTTT. V gene TRBV6-1 combines with J gene TRBJ2-2; the match to TRBD1 covers 7 bases. Unmatched junction bases numbered 3, after V lost 5 bases and J lost 0 bases. CDR3 length: 15 residues. Per germline, CDR1 MNHNS and CDR2 SASEGT.

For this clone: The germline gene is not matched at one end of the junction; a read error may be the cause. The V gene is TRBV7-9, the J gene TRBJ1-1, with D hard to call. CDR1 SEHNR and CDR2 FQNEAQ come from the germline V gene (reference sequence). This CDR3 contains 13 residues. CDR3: CSSSLRADTEAFF. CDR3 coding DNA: TGTTCCAGCAGCTTGAGGGCTGACACTGAAGCTTTCTTT.

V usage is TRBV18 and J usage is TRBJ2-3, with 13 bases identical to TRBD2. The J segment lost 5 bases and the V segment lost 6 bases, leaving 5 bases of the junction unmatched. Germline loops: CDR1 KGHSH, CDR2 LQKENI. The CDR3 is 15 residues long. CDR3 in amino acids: CASSSGLAGIDTQYF. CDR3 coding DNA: TGTGCCAGCTCTTCGGGACTAGCGGGGATAGATACGCAGTATTTT.

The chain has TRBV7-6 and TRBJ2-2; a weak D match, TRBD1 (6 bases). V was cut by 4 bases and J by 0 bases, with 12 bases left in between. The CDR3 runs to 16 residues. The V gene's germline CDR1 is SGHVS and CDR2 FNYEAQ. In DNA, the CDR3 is TGTGCCAGCAGCTCCCCCGGGACACCGAACACCGGGGAGCTGTTTTTT. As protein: CASSSPGTPNTGELFF.

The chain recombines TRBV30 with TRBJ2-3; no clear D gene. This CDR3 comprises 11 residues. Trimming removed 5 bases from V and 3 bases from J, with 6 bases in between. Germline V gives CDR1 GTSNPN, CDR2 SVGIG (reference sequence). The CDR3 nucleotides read TGTGCCTGGGGAGCAACAGATACGCAGTATTTT. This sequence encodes CAWGATDTQYF. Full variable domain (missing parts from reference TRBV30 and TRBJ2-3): SQTIHQWPATLVQPVGSPLSLECTVEGTSNPNLYWYRQAAGRGLQLLFYSVGIGQISSEVPQNLSASRPQDRQFILSSKKLLLSDSGFYLCAWGATDTQYFGPGTRLTVL.

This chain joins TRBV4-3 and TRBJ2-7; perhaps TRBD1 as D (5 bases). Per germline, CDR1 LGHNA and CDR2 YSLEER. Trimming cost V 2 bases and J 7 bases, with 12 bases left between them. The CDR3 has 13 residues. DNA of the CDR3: TGCGCCAGCAGCCAAACGTGGGCAGGGGAGCAGTACTTC. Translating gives CASSQTWAGEQYF.

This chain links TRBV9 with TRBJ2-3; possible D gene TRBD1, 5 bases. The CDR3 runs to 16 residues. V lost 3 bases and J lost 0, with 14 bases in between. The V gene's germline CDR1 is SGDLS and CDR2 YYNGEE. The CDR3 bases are TGTGCCAGCAGCGCAGGAGTCACAGGTAGCACAGATACGCAGTATTTT. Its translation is CASSAGVTGSTDTQYF.

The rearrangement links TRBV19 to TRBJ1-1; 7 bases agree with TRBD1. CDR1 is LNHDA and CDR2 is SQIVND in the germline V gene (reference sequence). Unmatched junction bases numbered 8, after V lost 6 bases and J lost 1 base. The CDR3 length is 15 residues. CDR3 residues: CASRDQDRTNTEAFF. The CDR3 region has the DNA TGTGCCAGTAGAGATCAGGACAGGACGAACACTGAAGCTTTCTTT.